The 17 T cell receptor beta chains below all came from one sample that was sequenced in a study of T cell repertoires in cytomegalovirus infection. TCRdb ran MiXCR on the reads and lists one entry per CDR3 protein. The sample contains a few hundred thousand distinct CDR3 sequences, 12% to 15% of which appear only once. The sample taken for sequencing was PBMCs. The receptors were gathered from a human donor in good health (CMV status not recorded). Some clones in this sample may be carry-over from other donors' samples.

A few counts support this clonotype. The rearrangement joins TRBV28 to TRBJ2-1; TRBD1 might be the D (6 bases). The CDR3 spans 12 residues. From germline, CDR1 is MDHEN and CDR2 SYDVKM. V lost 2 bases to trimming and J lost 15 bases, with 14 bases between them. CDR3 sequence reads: CASSLATGNVFF. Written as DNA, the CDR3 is TGTGCCAGCAGTTTAGCGACAGGAAACGTGTTCTTC.

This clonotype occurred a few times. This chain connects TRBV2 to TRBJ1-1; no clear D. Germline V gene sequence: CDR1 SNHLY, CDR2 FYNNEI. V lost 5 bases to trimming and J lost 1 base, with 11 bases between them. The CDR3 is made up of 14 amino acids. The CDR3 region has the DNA TGTGCCAGCAGTCAGGCTTACAGGAACACTGAAGCTTTCTTT. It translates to CASSQAYRNTEAFF.

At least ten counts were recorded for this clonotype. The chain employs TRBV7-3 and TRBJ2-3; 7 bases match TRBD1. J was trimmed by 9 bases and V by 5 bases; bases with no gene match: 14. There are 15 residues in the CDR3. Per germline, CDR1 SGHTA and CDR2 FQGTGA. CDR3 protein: CASSIPGQQSATQYF. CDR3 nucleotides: TGTGCCAGCAGCATCCCGGGACAGCAGTCAGCCACGCAGTATTTT.

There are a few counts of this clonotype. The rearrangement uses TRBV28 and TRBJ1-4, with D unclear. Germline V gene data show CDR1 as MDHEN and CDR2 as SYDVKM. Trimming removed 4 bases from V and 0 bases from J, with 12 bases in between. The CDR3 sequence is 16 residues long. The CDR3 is CASSSSDRATNEKLFF. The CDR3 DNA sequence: TGTGCCAGCAGTTCCTCGGACCGAGCAACTAATGAAAAACTGTTTTTT.

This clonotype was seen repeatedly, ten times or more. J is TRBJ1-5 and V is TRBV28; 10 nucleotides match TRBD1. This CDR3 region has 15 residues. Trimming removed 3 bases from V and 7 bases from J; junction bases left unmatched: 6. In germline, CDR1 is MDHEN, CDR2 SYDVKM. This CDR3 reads CASSFGTGDSQPQHF. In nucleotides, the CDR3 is TGTGCCAGCAGTTTCGGGACAGGGGATAGCCAGCCCCAGCATTTT. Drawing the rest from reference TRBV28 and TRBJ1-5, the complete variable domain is DVKVTQSSRYLVKRTGEKVFLECVQDMDHENMFWYRQDPGLGLRLIYFSYDVKMKEKGDIPEGYSVSREKKERFSLILESASTNQTSMYLCASSFGTGDSQPQHFGDGTRLSIL.

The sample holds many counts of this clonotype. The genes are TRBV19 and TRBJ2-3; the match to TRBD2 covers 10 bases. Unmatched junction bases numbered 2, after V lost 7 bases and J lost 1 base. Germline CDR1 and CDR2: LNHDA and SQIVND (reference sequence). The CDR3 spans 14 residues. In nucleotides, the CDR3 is TGTGCCAGTAACCTAGCGGGGGGCACAGATACGCAGTATTTT. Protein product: CASNLAGGTDTQYF.

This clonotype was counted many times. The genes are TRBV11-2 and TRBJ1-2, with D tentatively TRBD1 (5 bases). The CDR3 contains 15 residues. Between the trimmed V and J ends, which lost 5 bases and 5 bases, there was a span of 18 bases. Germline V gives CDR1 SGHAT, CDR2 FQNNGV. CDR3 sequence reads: CASSASTGTVYGYTF. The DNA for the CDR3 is TGTGCCAGCAGCGCTTCGACCGGGACGGTTTATGGCTACACCTTC.

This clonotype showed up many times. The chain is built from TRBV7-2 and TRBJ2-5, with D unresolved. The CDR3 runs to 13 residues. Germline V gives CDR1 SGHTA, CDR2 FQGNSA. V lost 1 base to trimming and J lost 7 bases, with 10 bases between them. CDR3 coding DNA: TGTGCCAGCAGCTTAGAACCGTTGGGGACCCAGTACTTC. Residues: CASSLEPLGTQYF.

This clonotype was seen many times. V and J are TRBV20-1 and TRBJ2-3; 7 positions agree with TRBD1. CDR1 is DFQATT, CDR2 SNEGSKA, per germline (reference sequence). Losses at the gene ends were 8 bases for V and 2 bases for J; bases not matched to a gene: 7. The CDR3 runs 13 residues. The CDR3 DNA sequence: TGCAGTCTCGACAGGGAGATCACAGATACGCAGTATTTT. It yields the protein CSLDREITDTQYF.

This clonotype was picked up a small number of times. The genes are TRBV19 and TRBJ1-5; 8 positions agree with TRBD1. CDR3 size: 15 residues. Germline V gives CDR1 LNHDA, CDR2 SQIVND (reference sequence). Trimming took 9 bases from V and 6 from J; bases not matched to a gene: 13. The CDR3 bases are TGTGCCAGCAACCTGCTTGGACAGGGACCTCAGCCCCAGCATTTT. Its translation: CASNLLGQGPQPQHF.

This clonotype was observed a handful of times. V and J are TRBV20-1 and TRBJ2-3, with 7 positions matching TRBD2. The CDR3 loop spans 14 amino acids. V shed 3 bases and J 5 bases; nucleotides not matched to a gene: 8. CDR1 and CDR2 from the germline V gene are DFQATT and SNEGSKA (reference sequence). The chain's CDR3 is CSARAGGFKDTQYF. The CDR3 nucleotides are TGCAGTGCTAGGGCCGGGGGGTTCAAAGATACGCAGTATTTT.

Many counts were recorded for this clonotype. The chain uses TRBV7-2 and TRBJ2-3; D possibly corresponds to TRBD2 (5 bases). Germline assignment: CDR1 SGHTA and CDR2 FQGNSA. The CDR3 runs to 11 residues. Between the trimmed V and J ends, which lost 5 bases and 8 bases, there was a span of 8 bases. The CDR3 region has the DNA TGTGCCAGCAGCCTAAGCGGTACGCAGTATTTT. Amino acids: CASSLSGTQYF.

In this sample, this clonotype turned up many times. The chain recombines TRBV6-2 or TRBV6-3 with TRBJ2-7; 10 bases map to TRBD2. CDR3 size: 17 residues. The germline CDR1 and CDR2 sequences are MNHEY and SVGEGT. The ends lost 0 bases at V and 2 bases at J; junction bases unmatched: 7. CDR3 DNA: TGTGCCAGCAGTTACTCGACCCGGACTAGCGGCACCTACGAGCAGTACTTC. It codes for CASSYSTRTSGTYEQYF.

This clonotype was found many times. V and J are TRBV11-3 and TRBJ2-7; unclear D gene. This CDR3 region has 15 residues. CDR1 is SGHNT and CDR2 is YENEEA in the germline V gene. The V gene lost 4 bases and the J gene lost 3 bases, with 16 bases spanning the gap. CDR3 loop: CASSSTPEPIYEQYF. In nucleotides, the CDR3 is TGTGCCAGCAGCTCCACTCCTGAGCCAATCTACGAGCAGTACTTC.

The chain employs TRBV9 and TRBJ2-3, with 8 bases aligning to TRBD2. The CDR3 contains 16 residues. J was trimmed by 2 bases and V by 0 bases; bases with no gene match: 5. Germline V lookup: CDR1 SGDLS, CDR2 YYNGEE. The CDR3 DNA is TGTGCCAGCAGCGTAGCGGGAGGGACGGTCACAGATACGCAGTATTTT. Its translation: CASSVAGGTVTDTQYF.

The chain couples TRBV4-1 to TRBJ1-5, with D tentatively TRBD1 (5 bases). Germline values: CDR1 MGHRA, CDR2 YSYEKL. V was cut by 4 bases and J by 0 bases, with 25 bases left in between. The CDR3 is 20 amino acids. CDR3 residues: CASSPGGNRDLLNSNQPQHF. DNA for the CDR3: TGCGCCAGCAGCCCGGGGGGGAACCGGGATTTACTTAATAGCAATCAGCCCCAGCATTTT.

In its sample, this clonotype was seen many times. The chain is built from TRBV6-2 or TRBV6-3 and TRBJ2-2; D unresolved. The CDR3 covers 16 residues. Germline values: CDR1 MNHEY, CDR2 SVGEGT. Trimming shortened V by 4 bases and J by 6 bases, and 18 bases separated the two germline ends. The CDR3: CASSSPLLSGPGELFF. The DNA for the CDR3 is TGTGCCAGCAGTTCCCCTCTTTTATCGGGCCCCGGGGAGCTGTTTTTT.